These 23 T cell receptor beta chains were all obtained from the same sample, sequenced in a study of cytomegalovirus exposure and HLA in healthy donors. This PCR relied on a set of 60 Vbeta primers and 13 Jbeta primers. Measured with immunoSEQ multiplex PCR; TCRdb has only the in-frame clones, and not every one. The table lists about 100,000 clones, 76% of them singletons. The sequenced sample consisted of PBMCs. Receptors originate from a woman aged 18-29 years in good health and CMV-seropositive.

The chain combines TRBV7-8 with TRBJ2-3, with 12 bases identical to TRBD2. The germline V gene encodes CDR1 SGHVS and CDR2 FQNEAQ. The V segment lost 4 bases and the J segment 8 bases; nucleotides outside the gene matches: 1. The CDR3 is made up of 13 amino acids. CDR3 sequence reads: CASSSGLAGTQYF. The CDR3 region has the DNA TGTGCCAGCAGCTCGGGACTAGCGGGTACGCAGTATTTT.

This clone has only one observation. The V call is TRBV28, the J call TRBJ1-1; TRBD1 matches 8 bases. After removal of 3 bases from V and 0 bases from J, the junction contained 9 bases not matched to a gene. Per germline, CDR1 MDHEN and CDR2 SYDVKM. There are 17 residues in the CDR3. The DNA for the CDR3 is TGTGCCAGCAGTTTTCCGGACAGGGAGGTTATGAACACTGAAGCTTTCTTT. Protein product: CASSFPDREVMNTEAFF.

The chain employs TRBV9 and TRBJ2-1; D ambiguous. Trimming removed 5 bases from V and 3 bases from J, with 21 bases in between. Germline lookup yields CDR1 SGDLS and CDR2 YYNGEE. The CDR3 consists of 17 residues. The CDR3 sequence is CASSTTSSDARYNEQFF. In DNA, the CDR3 is TGTGCCAGCAGTACTACTTCCTCAGACGCCCGCTACAATGAGCAGTTCTTC.

As to this clone: The same CDR3 also results from other DNA sequences found in this sample. This chain connects TRBV19 to TRBJ2-1; unclear D gene. The CDR3 has 12 residues. The germline V gene has CDR1 LNHDA and CDR2 SQIVND (reference sequence). V lost 1 base and J lost 7, with 5 bases in between. The CDR3 loop reads CASSIGVNEQFF. Here the CDR3 DNA reads TGTGCCAGTAGTATAGGAGTTAATGAGCAGTTCTTC. Looking up the rest from reference TRBV19 and TRBJ2-1 gives the full variable domain: DGGITQSPKYLFRKEGQNVTLSCEQNLNHDAMYWYRQDPGQGLRLIYYSQIVNDFQKGDIAEGYSVSREKKESFPLTVTSAQKNPTAFYLCASSIGVNEQFFGPGTRLTVL.

This clone was found a few times. This sequence joins TRBV9 and TRBJ2-5; D is undetermined. Germline V gene lookup returns CDR1 SGDLS and CDR2 YYNGEE. V lost 0 bases and J 3 bases, leaving 6 bases between the germline ends. The CDR3 sequence is 13 residues long. Here the CDR3 reads CASSVDAEETQYF. The DNA of the CDR3 is TGTGCCAGCAGCGTAGATGCGGAAGAGACCCAGTACTTC.

The chain combines TRBV19 with TRBJ1-1, with D possibly being TRBD1 (5 bases). Germline CDR1 LNHDA, CDR2 SQIVND (reference sequence). This CDR3 spans 16 amino acids. The V end was cut by 4 bases, the J end by 3 bases, with 18 bases between. In DNA, the CDR3 is TGTGCCAGTAGTAAGGACAAAACAACCAGGGACACTGAAGCTTTCTTT. Encoded protein: CASSKDKTTRDTEAFF.

The V gene is TRBV28, the J gene TRBJ1-5; 7 nucleotides align to TRBD1. V dropped 3 bases and J dropped 2; count of bases not matched to a gene: 4. The CDR3 spans 15 residues. Germline V CDR1 and CDR2: MDHEN, SYDVKM. Written as DNA, the CDR3 is TGTGCCAGCAGTTTGCTCGGACAGGGCAATCAGCCCCAGCATTTT. Translating it yields CASSLLGQGNQPQHF.

In its sample, this clone was seen a few times. V and J are TRBV7-9 and TRBJ2-1; TRBD2 matches at 8 bases. Germline CDR1 reads SEHNR; CDR2 reads FQNEAQ (reference sequence). The CDR3 runs to 19 residues. V lost 0 bases and J lost 8; bases outside the gene matches: 18. CDR3 nucleotide sequence: TGTGCCAGCAGCTTAGCCCCTCGGGTCGGGAGGGCCCCGTCCGATGAGCAGTTCTTC. Amino acid sequence: CASSLAPRVGRAPSDEQFF.

This rearrangement joins TRBV28 to TRBJ1-1; D is possibly TRBD1 (5 bases). CDR1 MDHEN and CDR2 SYDVKM come from the germline V gene. This CDR3 is 15 amino acids long. Trimming left V 0 bases short and J 3 bases short, with 11 bases between. Here the CDR3 DNA reads TGTGCCAGCAGTTTATGGGTTGGGGCGGACACTGAAGCTTTCTTT. Translated, it gives CASSLWVGADTEAFF.

The chain carries TRBV6-1 and TRBJ2-7; the match to TRBD1 covers 9 bases. With V trimmed by 9 bases and J by 4 bases, 7 bases remained unmatched. Germline-derived CDR1 and CDR2 are MNHNS and SASEGT. The CDR3 contains 13 residues. The CDR3 DNA is TGTGCCAGGGACAGGGGATTCCATTACGAGCAGTACTTC. Translating it yields CARDRGFHYEQYF.

This CDR3 reads CASSLSPAGEQYF. The CDR3 bases are TGTGCCAGCAGTTTATCTCCAGCGGGGGAGCAGTACTTC. V gene TRBV27 combines with J gene TRBJ2-7, with 7 bases aligning to TRBD2. The CDR3 spans 13 residues. Germline V gene data show CDR1 as MNHEY and CDR2 as SMNVEV (reference sequence). Losses at the gene ends were 0 bases for V and 7 bases for J; bases not matched to a gene: 3.

Here the CDR3 DNA reads TGTGCAAACCGTTGGCGCGGGGTACCTGCAACTAATGAAAAACTGTTTTTT. Translating gives CANRWRGVPATNEKLFF. The rearrangement uses TRBV12-5 and TRBJ1-4; no firm D call. Germline assignment: CDR1 LGHNT and CDR2 FRNRAP. The CDR3 contains 17 residues.

This clone has a single count. The J gene is TRBJ2-1, the V gene TRBV9; the match to TRBD2 covers 7 bases. CDR1 and CDR2 from the germline V gene are SGDLS and YYNGEE. V lost 2 bases and J lost 9; bases outside the gene matches: 17. The CDR3 covers 17 residues. The CDR3 is CASSVTPSRGRGGEQFF. In nucleotides, the CDR3 is TGTGCCAGCAGCGTGACCCCGAGTCGGGGGAGGGGCGGTGAGCAGTTCTTC. Based on the CDR3 plus reference TRBV9 and TRBJ2-1, the full variable domain is DSGVTQTPKHLITATGQRVTLRCSPRSGDLSVYWYQQSLDQGLQFLIQYYNGEERAKGNILERFSAQQFPDLHSELNLSSLELGDSALYFCASSVTPSRGRGGEQFFGPGTRLTVL.

The chain employs TRBV25-1 and TRBJ2-7, with TRBD1 identical over 9 bases. Germline trimming cut 4 bases from V and 5 bases from J; bases unmatched to any gene: 6. The CDR3 is made up of 14 amino acids. Germline CDR1 and CDR2: MGHDK and SYGVNS. The CDR3, as DNA: TGTGCCAGCAGTGCCCGGGACAGGGTCAACGAGCAGTACTTC. Its translation is CASSARDRVNEQYF.

The rearrangement joins TRBV7-9 to TRBJ2-3; D ambiguous. Between the trimmed V and J ends, which lost 1 base and 3 bases, there was a span of 8 bases. CDR1 and CDR2 (germline): SEHNR, FQNEAQ (reference sequence). CDR3 size: 14 residues. This CDR3 reads CASSLVWPTDTQYF. The CDR3 DNA follows: TGTGCCAGCAGCTTAGTTTGGCCTACAGATACGCAGTATTTT.

A few counts support this clone. The rearrangement uses TRBV30 and TRBJ1-1, with D maybe TRBD1 (6 bases). V was trimmed by 4 bases and J by 11 bases, leaving 11 bases between them. The CDR3 consists of 10 residues. Germline CDR1 GTSNPN, CDR2 SVGIG (reference sequence). DNA for the CDR3: TGTGCCTGGACCGGGACAAGTGCTTTCTTT. It yields the protein CAWTGTSAFF.

CDR3 coding DNA: TGTGCCAGCAGCCCGGGACTAGCGGGAGGGCCTAACGAGCAGTACTTC. Amino acid sequence: CASSPGLAGGPNEQYF. The chain is built from TRBV7-6 and TRBJ2-7; TRBD2 matches at 16 bases. Germline CDR1 and CDR2: SGHVS and FNYEAQ. CDR3 length: 16 residues. The ends lost 5 bases at V and 5 bases at J; junction bases unmatched: 6.

The chain recombines TRBV6-5 with TRBJ1-1; D gene ambiguous. V lost 5 bases and J lost 1, with 14 bases in between. This CDR3 region has 15 residues. The germline V gene has CDR1 MNHEY and CDR2 SVGAGI. The CDR3 loop is CASSLSGPGNTEAFF. The CDR3 coding sequence is TGTGCCAGCAGTCTTAGCGGGCCGGGGAACACTGAAGCTTTCTTT.

V gene TRBV7-9 combines with J gene TRBJ1-2; perhaps TRBD1 as D (6 bases). The ends were cut back, 5 bases at V and 6 bases at J, with 13 bases in the middle. This CDR3 has 13 amino acids. CDR1 is SEHNR, CDR2 FQNEAQ, per germline (reference sequence). The CDR3 nucleotides are TGTGCCAGCAGCCAACAGGGTAGGGATGGCTACACCTTC. The encoded protein is CASSQQGRDGYTF.

This chain joins TRBV7-9 and TRBJ1-2; the D is unclear. This CDR3 contains 11 residues. The V and J ends lost 3 bases and 10 bases respectively, with 9 bases between them. CDR1 and CDR2 from the germline V gene are SEHNR and FQNEAQ (reference sequence). The CDR3 DNA reads as TGTGCCAGCAGCTTCGGGGAGGCCTACACCTTC. Amino acid sequence: CASSFGEAYTF.

The chain carries TRBV25-1 and TRBJ2-7, with D possibly being TRBD1 (5 bases). CDR1 MGHDK and CDR2 SYGVNS come from the germline V gene. Trimming stripped 4 bases from V and 5 bases from J, with 9 bases between. The CDR3 consists of 12 residues. Written as DNA, the CDR3 is TGTGCCAGCAGTGTGACCAGGGACGAGCAGTACTTC. Its protein is CASSVTRDEQYF.

The genes are TRBV4-1 and TRBJ1-4, with a possible D match to TRBD1 (5 bases). V was clipped by 4 bases and J by 0 bases, with 12 bases between them. The germline gives CDR1 MGHRA, CDR2 YSYEKL. The CDR3 loop spans 16 amino acids. CDR3 protein: CASSLRELATNEKLFF. The CDR3 coding sequence is TGCGCCAGCAGCCTCAGGGAACTTGCAACTAATGAAAAACTGTTTTTT.

This chain links TRBV28 with TRBJ2-2, with D unclear. This CDR3 contains 16 residues. Germline CDR1 reads MDHEN; CDR2 reads SYDVKM. The germline V and J ends were trimmed by 1 base and 4 bases, with 13 bases remaining between them. The CDR3: CASSLSIGLVTGELFF. The CDR3 region has the DNA TGTGCCAGCAGTTTATCAATCGGGTTGGTCACCGGGGAGCTGTTTTTT.